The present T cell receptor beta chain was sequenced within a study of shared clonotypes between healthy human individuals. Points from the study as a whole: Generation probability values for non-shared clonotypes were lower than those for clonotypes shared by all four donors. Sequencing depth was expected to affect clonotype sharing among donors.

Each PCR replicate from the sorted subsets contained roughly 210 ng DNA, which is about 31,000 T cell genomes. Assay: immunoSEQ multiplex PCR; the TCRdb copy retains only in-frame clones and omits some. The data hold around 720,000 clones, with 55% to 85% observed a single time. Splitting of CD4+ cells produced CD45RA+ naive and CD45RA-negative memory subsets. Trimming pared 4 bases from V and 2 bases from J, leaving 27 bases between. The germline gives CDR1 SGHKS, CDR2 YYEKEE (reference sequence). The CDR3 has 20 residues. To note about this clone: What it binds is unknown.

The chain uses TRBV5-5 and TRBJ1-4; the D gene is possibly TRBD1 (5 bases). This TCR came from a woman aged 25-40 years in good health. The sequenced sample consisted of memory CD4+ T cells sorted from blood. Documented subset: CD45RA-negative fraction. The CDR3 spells CASSPRDWVGQGVTNEKLFF. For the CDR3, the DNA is TGTGCCAGCAGCCCCCGTGATTGGGTTGGGCAGGGAGTGACTAATGAAAAACTGTTTTTT. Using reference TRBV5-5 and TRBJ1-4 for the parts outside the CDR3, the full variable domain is DAGVTQSPTHLIKTRGQQVTLRCSPISGHKSVSWYQQVLGQGPQFIFQYYEKEERGRGNFPDRFSARQFPNYSSELNVNALLLGDSALYLCASSPRDWVGQGVTNEKLFFGSGTQLSVL.